What follows are 22 T cell receptor beta chains derived from one specimen sequenced in a study of shared clonotypes between healthy human individuals. Using immunoSEQ multiplex PCR, the repertoire was profiled, and TCRdb retains in-frame clones only, with some absent. The sample has nearly 2 million clones, just under 95% seen once. CD8 cells classed as naive were CD45RO-negative and positively selected for CCR7, excluding terminally differentiated effector memory CD45RA+ cells. What was sequenced was naive CD8+ T cells sorted from blood. These receptors were taken from a man between 18 and 35 years old in good health.

Details on this clone: Distinct nucleotide sequences in the sample also encode this CDR3. V gene TRBV27 combines with J gene TRBJ2-2; D uncertain. Trimming pared 1 base from V and 4 bases from J, leaving 1 base between. CDR1 is MNHEY and CDR2 is SMNVEV in the germline V gene (reference sequence). This CDR3 comprises 12 residues. CDR3 sequence: CASSLFTGELFF. The CDR3 bases are TGTGCCAGCAGTTTATTCACCGGGGAGCTGTTTTTT.

Notes on this clone: Other DNA variants within this sample encode the same CDR3. The chain carries TRBV11-2 and TRBJ2-7; D is ambiguous. V shed 6 bases and J shed 2 bases, with 11 bases lying between them. Germline CDR1 and CDR2: SGHAT and FQNNGV. CDR3 length: 13 amino acids. CDR3 amino acids: CASSSTATYEQYF. CDR3 DNA sequence: TGTGCCAGCAGTTCGACTGCTACCTACGAGCAGTACTTC.

The chain employs TRBV7-9 and TRBJ2-6; 7 bases align to TRBD1. Germline trimming cut 7 bases from V and 2 bases from J; bases unmatched to any gene: 14. CDR3 size: 18 residues. Germline V gene sequence: CDR1 SEHNR, CDR2 FQNEAQ (reference sequence). The CDR3 region has the DNA TGTGCCAGCACCCCGACTGAGGGGGCTTTGCCTGGGGCCAACGTCCTGACTTTC. Translating gives CASTPTEGALPGANVLTF.

Worth noting for this clone: Other DNA variants within this sample encode the same CDR3. The chain links TRBV27 to TRBJ1-2, with 8 bases fitting TRBD1. V was pared by 3 bases and J by 0 bases, with 0 bases of the junction left unmatched. CDR3 length: 14 amino acids. In germline, CDR1 is MNHEY, CDR2 SMNVEV (reference sequence). This CDR3 is CASSLTGANYGYTF. In nucleotides, the CDR3 is TGTGCCAGCAGTTTGACAGGGGCTAACTATGGCTACACCTTC.

V gene TRBV27 combines with J gene TRBJ1-1; perhaps TRBD1 as D (5 bases). The V end was cut by 0 bases, the J end by 1 base, with 12 bases between. The CDR3 sequence is 16 residues long. Per the germline V gene, CDR1 is MNHEY and CDR2 is SMNVEV (reference sequence). The CDR3, as DNA: TGTGCCAGCAGTTTATCAGCCGGGACGGAGAACACTGAAGCTTTCTTT. Residues: CASSLSAGTENTEAFF.

The chain links TRBV4-3 to TRBJ2-2; 8 positions match TRBD1. V was pared by 0 bases and J by 7 bases, with 7 bases of the junction left unmatched. CDR1 and CDR2 (germline): LGHNA, YSLEER. The CDR3 runs to 16 residues. CDR3 DNA sequence: TGCGCCAGCAGCCAAGATGGGCCAGGGGGCTTCGGGGAGCTGTTTTTT. Its protein product is CASSQDGPGGFGELFF.

The chain recombines TRBV28 with TRBJ1-1; perhaps TRBD1 as D (5 bases). V was shortened by 5 bases and J by 0 bases, with 13 bases between the two germline ends. Germline lookup yields CDR1 MDHEN and CDR2 SYDVKM. This CDR3 has 15 amino acids. The CDR3 is CASSVRDAMNTEAFF. Here the CDR3 DNA reads TGTGCCAGCAGTGTGCGGGACGCCATGAACACTGAAGCTTTCTTT.

This clone was seen once. The junction departs from germline at one end; a sequencing error may be responsible. The chain recombines TRBV7-7 with TRBJ2-2; a weak D match, TRBD2 (5 bases). This CDR3 region has 12 residues. Per germline, CDR1 SSHAT and CDR2 FNYEAQ (reference sequence). CDR3: CASSPGVGELFF. The CDR3 bases are TGTGCTAGCAGCCCCGGGGTCGGGGAGCTGTTTTTT. Variable domain in full (rest from reference TRBV7-7 and TRBJ2-2): GAGVSQSPRYKVTKRGQDVTLRCDPISSHATLYWYQQALGQGPEFLTYFNYEAQPDKSGLPSDRFSAERPEGSISTLTIQRTEQRDSAMYRCASSPGVGELFFGEGSRLTVL.

V gene TRBV27 combines with J gene TRBJ2-7, with D possibly TRBD1 on 5 matching bases. From germline, CDR1 is MNHEY and CDR2 SMNVEV (reference sequence). This CDR3 has 14 amino acids. V lost 0 bases to trimming and J lost 6 bases, with 12 bases between them. The DNA of the CDR3 is TGTGCCAGCAGTTTATCCCCTCAGGGTTCCGAGCAGTACTTC. This sequence encodes CASSLSPQGSEQYF.

V and J are TRBV10-2 and TRBJ2-7; 9 nucleotides match TRBD1. The CDR3 spans 13 residues. Germline lookup yields CDR1 WSHSY and CDR2 SAAADI. The V segment lost 10 bases and the J segment 7 bases; nucleotides outside the gene matches: 11. The CDR3 region has the DNA TGCGCCACGACGCCGGGACAGGGACTTGAGCAGTACTTC. Its translation is CATTPGQGLEQYF.

This clone was recorded once. This sample also contains other DNA sequences that code for the same CDR3. V usage is TRBV19 and J usage is TRBJ1-5; unclear D gene. Per germline, CDR1 LNHDA and CDR2 SQIVND (reference sequence). V lost 1 base, J lost 0 bases, and 7 bases lay in between. This CDR3 is built from 15 residues. CDR3 bases: TGTGCCAGTAGTATAGTCCCATATAGCAATCAGCCCCAGCATTTT. It is translated as CASSIVPYSNQPQHF. The full variable domain, its missing parts supplied by reference TRBV19 and TRBJ1-5, is DGGITQSPKYLFRKEGQNVTLSCEQNLNHDAMYWYRQDPGQGLRLIYYSQIVNDFQKGDIAEGYSVSREKKESFPLTVTSAQKNPTAFYLCASSIVPYSNQPQHFGDGTRLSIL.

This chain uses TRBV5-6 with TRBJ2-7; D remains unclear. The V end was cut by 4 bases, the J end by 3 bases, with 8 bases between. Per the germline V gene, CDR1 is SGHDT and CDR2 is YYEEEE. The CDR3 is 12 amino acids. The CDR3: CASSRTVYEQYF. The CDR3 nucleotides read TGTGCCAGCAGCCGGACGGTCTACGAGCAGTACTTC.

The rearrangement joins TRBV13 to TRBJ1-4, with a weak D call TRBD1 (5 bases). Trimming left V 5 bases short and J 0 bases short, with 7 bases between. Germline lookup yields CDR1 PRHDT and CDR2 FYEKMQ (reference sequence). There are 14 residues in the CDR3. CDR3 DNA: TGTGCCAGCAGCATGGGGGCAACTAATGAAAAACTGTTTTTT. Residues: CASSMGATNEKLFF.

This clone was seen only once. The rearrangement uses TRBV7-6 and TRBJ1-2; D is undetermined. V was clipped by 1 base and J by 8 bases, with 20 bases between them. Germline V gene lookup returns CDR1 SGHVS and CDR2 FNYEAQ. The CDR3 is 16 residues long. The CDR3 region is CASSLETGPAPPGYTF. CDR3 nucleotide sequence: TGTGCCAGCAGCTTAGAGACCGGGCCAGCGCCCCCGGGCTACACCTTC.

This clone was seen a single time. V usage is TRBV28 and J usage is TRBJ1-6; D not resolved. Trimming removed 5 bases from V and 0 bases from J, with 11 bases in between. The CDR3 runs 16 residues. Germline CDR1 MDHEN, CDR2 SYDVKM. Here the CDR3 DNA reads TGTGCCAGCAGTGCGGGGTTCAGCTCCTATAATTCACCCCTCCACTTT. Its translation is CASSAGFSSYNSPLHF.

V usage is TRBV6-1 and J usage is TRBJ2-2; D is uncertain. CDR1 is MNHNS and CDR2 is SASEGT in the germline V gene. The CDR3 totals 17 residues. Trimming pared 4 bases from V and 0 bases from J, leaving 15 bases between. DNA of the CDR3: TGTGCCAGCAGTGGTGGAATGGCATCCACGAACACCGGGGAGCTGTTTTTT. Translation gives CASSGGMASTNTGELFF.

Turning to this clone: One end of the junction fails to match germline, which may point to a read error. The V call is TRBV5-1, the J call TRBJ2-3; 7 nucleotides align to TRBD1. The CDR3 loop spans 14 amino acids. Germline CDR1 SGHRS, CDR2 YFSETQ. The chain's CDR3 is CASCLEGGADTQYF. The CDR3 bases are TGCGCCAGCTGCTTGGAAGGGGGCGCAGATACGCAGTATTTT.

The rearrangement uses TRBV30 and TRBJ2-1, with D perhaps being TRBD1 or TRBD2 (5 bases each). The CDR3 runs to 11 residues. From germline, CDR1 is GTSNPN and CDR2 SVGIG (reference sequence). V lost 3 bases, J lost 9 bases, and 9 bases lay in between. The CDR3 DNA reads as TGTGCCTGGAGCGAGAGGGGTGAGCAGTTCTTC. It codes for CAWSERGEQFF.

V gene TRBV29-1 combines with J gene TRBJ1-2; a weak D match, TRBD1 (5 bases). The CDR3 runs 13 residues. CDR1 SQVTM and CDR2 ANQGSEA come from the germline V gene. V shed 1 base and J shed 5 bases, with 11 bases lying between them. The CDR3 bases are TGCAGCGTTGAAGCTGTAGGGGCTTATGGCTACACCTTC. Its protein product is CSVEAVGAYGYTF.

Comments on this clone: Within the sample, other DNA sequences also encode this same CDR3. The chain joins TRBV29-1 to TRBJ1-2; D is undetermined. Germline V CDR1 and CDR2: SQVTM, ANQGSEA. CDR3 length equals 12 residues. Trimming took off 1 base at V and 3 bases at J, with 6 bases between the two ends. The CDR3 sequence is CSVEGQDYGYTF. CDR3 nucleotides: TGCAGCGTTGAAGGCCAGGACTATGGCTACACCTTC.

The chain is built from TRBV6-5 and TRBJ1-4; maybe TRBD1 (5 bases). This CDR3 region has 13 residues. The V and J ends lost 6 bases and 8 bases respectively, with 13 bases between them. Germline CDR1 reads MNHEY; CDR2 reads SVGAGI. This chain's CDR3 is CASRSPGPEKLFF. The CDR3 DNA reads as TGTGCCAGCAGATCCCCGGGGCCAGAAAAACTGTTTTTT.

This chain links TRBV30 with TRBJ2-1; tentatively, D is TRBD2 (5 bases). The CDR3 is 15 residues long. V was trimmed by 0 bases and J by 3 bases, leaving 12 bases between them. Germline lookup yields CDR1 GTSNPN and CDR2 SVGIG (reference sequence). CDR3 nucleotide sequence: TGTGCCTGGAGTGTTAGGAGGCCGATCTACAATGAGCAGTTCTTC. It is translated as CAWSVRRPIYNEQFF.